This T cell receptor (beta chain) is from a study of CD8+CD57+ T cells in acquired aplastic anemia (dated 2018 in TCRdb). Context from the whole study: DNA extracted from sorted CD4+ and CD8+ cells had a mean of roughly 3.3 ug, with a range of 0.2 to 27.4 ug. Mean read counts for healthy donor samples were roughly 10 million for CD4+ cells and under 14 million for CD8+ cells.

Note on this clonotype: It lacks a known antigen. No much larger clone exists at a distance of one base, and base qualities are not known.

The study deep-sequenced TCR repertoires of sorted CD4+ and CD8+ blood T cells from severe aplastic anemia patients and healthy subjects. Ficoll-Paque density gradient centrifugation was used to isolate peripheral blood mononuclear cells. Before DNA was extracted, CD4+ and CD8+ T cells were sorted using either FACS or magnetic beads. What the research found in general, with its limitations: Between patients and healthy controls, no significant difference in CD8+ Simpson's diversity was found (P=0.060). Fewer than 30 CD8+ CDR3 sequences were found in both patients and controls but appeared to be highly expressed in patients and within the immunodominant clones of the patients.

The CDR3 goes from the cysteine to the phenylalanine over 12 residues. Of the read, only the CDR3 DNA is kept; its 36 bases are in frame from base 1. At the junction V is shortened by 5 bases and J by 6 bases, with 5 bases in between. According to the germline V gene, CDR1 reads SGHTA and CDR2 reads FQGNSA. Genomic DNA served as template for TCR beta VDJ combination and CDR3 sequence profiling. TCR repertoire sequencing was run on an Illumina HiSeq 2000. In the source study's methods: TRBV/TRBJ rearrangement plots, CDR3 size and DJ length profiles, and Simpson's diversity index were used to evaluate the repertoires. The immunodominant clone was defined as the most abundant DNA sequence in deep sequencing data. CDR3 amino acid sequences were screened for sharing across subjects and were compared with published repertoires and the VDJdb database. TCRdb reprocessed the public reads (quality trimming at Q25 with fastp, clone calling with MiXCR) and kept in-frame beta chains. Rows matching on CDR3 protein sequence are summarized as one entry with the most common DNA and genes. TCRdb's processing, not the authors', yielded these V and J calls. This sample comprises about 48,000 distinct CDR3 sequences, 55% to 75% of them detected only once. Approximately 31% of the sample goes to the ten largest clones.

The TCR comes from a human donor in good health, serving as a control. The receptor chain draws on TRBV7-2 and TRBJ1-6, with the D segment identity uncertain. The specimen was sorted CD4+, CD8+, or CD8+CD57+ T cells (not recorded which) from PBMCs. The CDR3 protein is CASSAINSPLHF. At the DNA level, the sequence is TGTGCCAGCAGCGCGATTAATTCACCCCTCCACTTT.